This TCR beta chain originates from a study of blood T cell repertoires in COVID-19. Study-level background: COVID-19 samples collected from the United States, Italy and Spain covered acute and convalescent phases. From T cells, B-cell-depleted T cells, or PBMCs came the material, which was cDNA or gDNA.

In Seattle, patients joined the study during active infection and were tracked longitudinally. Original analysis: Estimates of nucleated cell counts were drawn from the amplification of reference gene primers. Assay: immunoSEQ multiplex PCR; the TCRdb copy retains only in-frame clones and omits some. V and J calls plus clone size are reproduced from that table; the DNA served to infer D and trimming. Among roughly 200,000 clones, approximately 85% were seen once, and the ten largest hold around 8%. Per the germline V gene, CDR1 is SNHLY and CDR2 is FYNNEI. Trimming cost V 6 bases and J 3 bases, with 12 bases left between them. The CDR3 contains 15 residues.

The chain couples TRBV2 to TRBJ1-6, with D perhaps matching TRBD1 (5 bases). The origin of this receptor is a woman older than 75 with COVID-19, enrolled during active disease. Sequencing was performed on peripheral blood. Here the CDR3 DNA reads TGTGCCAGCAGGGGGCTCTACTACTATAATTCACCCCTCCACTTT. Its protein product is CASRGLYYYNSPLHF. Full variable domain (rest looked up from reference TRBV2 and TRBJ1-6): EPEVTQTPSHQVTQMGQEVILRCVPISNHLYFYWYRQILGQKVEFLVSFYNNEISEKSEIFDDQFSVERPDGSNFTLKIRSTKLEDSAMYFCASRGLYYYNSPLHFGNGTRLTVT.